The 18 T cell receptor beta chains listed next were all sequenced from one sample in a study of cytomegalovirus exposure and HLA in healthy donors. It was with 60 Vbeta and 13 Jbeta primers that the PCR ran. Measured with immunoSEQ multiplex PCR; TCRdb has only the in-frame clones, and not every one. The sample holds roughly 99,000 clones, about four fifths seen once. The material sequenced was PBMCs. These receptors were obtained from a woman in her thirties or forties in good health and CMV-seronegative.

The rearrangement links TRBV9 to TRBJ1-2, with D tentatively TRBD1 (5 bases). The CDR3 consists of 15 residues. The germline V and J ends were trimmed by 5 bases and 3 bases, with 17 bases remaining between them. CDR1 is SGDLS, CDR2 YYNGEE, per germline. CDR3 amino acids: CASSPNTWGDYGYTF. CDR3 nucleotide sequence: TGTGCCAGCAGTCCTAACACCTGGGGCGACTATGGCTACACCTTC.

The chain carries TRBV7-6 and TRBJ2-1, with D unresolved. V dropped 1 base and J dropped 2 bases, with 12 bases sitting between them. CDR1 is SGHVS and CDR2 is FNYEAQ in the germline V gene. The CDR3 consists of 16 residues. The CDR3 sequence is CASSLDFGSPYNEQFF. CDR3 in DNA: TGTGCCAGCAGCTTAGATTTCGGGTCCCCCTACAATGAGCAGTTCTTC.

This rearrangement joins TRBV4-3 to TRBJ2-1; 7 nucleotides align to TRBD2. J was trimmed by 7 bases and V by 0 bases; bases with no gene match: 15. This CDR3 comprises 18 residues. Germline-derived CDR1 and CDR2 are LGHNA and YSLEER. The CDR3 sequence: CASSQDPPAAGIRNEQFF. CDR3 nucleotides: TGCGCCAGCAGCCAAGATCCGCCCGCAGCGGGGATTCGAAATGAGCAGTTCTTC.

V gene TRBV30 combines with J gene TRBJ1-5, with D tentatively TRBD1 (5 bases). Deletions cut 0 bases from V and 0 bases from J, with 18 bases between. The CDR3 is 18 residues long. CDR1 GTSNPN and CDR2 SVGIG come from the germline V gene (reference sequence). The CDR3 region has the DNA TGTGCCTGGAGTGTACATAGACCTCAAGGGGTTAGCAATCAGCCCCAGCATTTT. Protein sequence: CAWSVHRPQGVSNQPQHF.

The chain has TRBV11-2 and TRBJ2-7, with D possibly matching TRBD2 (6 bases). Trimming took 3 bases from V and 3 from J, leaving 15 bases between them. The germline V gene encodes CDR1 SGHAT and CDR2 FQNNGV. The CDR3 totals 15 residues. The CDR3 DNA reads TGTGCCAGCAGCTTCGGGGGTACACGGAACTACGAGCAGTACTTC. Translation gives CASSFGGTRNYEQYF.

The rearrangement links TRBV30 to TRBJ2-5; D perhaps matches TRBD2 (6 bases). The V gene lost 3 bases and the J gene lost 5 bases, with 16 bases spanning the gap. This CDR3 contains 14 residues. Looked up from germline, CDR1 is GTSNPN and CDR2 is SVGIG (reference sequence). The CDR3 loop reads CAWSTGLSRETQYF. In nucleotides, the CDR3 is TGTGCCTGGAGCACGGGACTCTCCCGGGAGACCCAGTACTTC.

The chain uses TRBV7-2 and TRBJ1-3; no firm D call. There are 16 residues in the CDR3. The V end was cut by 1 base, the J end by 3 bases, with 13 bases between. Germline-derived CDR1 and CDR2 are SGHTA and FQGNSA. The CDR3 is CASSLDIGRVGNTIYF. Here the CDR3 DNA reads TGTGCCAGCAGCTTAGATATAGGGAGGGTTGGAAACACCATATATTTT.

This chain joins TRBV29-1 and TRBJ2-7; 11 bases align to TRBD1. The V gene's germline CDR1 is SQVTM and CDR2 ANQGSEA. The CDR3 contains 13 residues. V lost 4 bases and J lost 3; bases outside the gene matches: 2. CDR3 bases: TGCAGCGTTGCAGGGACAGGGGGCTACGAGCAGTACTTC. This gives the protein CSVAGTGGYEQYF.

The genes are TRBV28 and TRBJ1-1; possible D gene TRBD1, 6 bases. This CDR3 has 14 residues. The germline V gene encodes CDR1 MDHEN and CDR2 SYDVKM. The ends were cut back, 6 bases at V and 1 base at J, with 12 bases in the middle. The DNA for the CDR3 is TGTGCCAGCAGCCTTGGGACATCGAACACTGAAGCTTTCTTT. This encodes CASSLGTSNTEAFF. Complete variable domain (other parts from reference TRBV28 and TRBJ1-1): DVKVTQSSRYLVKRTGEKVFLECVQDMDHENMFWYRQDPGLGLRLIYFSYDVKMKEKGDIPEGYSVSREKKERFSLILESASTNQTSMYLCASSLGTSNTEAFFGQGTRLTVV.

The chain employs TRBV7-9 and TRBJ2-6, with D possibly matching TRBD1 (5 bases). V lost 4 bases, J lost 4 bases, and 11 bases lay in between. CDR1 and CDR2 (germline): SEHNR, FQNEAQ (reference sequence). This CDR3 has 15 residues. The CDR3 loop is CASSSRVSGANVLTF. Written as DNA, the CDR3 is TGTGCCAGCAGCTCCAGGGTGAGCGGGGCCAACGTCCTGACTTTC.

Regarding this clone: The junction departs from germline at one end; a sequencing error may be responsible. The chain employs TRBV10-3 and TRBJ1-2; 9 bases agree with TRBD1. CDR3 length equals 13 residues. Germline-derived CDR1 and CDR2 are ENHRY and SYGVKD. The CDR3 coding sequence is TGTGCCATCAGCGCGACAGGGGGAAACGGCTACCCCTTC. The encoded protein is CAISATGGNGYPF.

CDR3 DNA sequence: TGTGCCAGCAGCTTCAGACAGGGAAAGCAGTTCTTC. This codes for CASSFRQGKQFF. This sequence joins TRBV5-8 and TRBJ2-1, with TRBD1 identical over 7 bases. This CDR3 is 12 amino acids long. Looked up from germline, CDR1 is SGHTS and CDR2 is YDEGEE. V lost 2 bases and J lost 11; bases outside the gene matches: 4. The complete variable domain, with remaining parts taken from reference TRBV5-8 and TRBJ2-1, reads EAGVTQSPTHLIKTRGQQATLRCSPISGHTSVYWYQQALGLGLQFLLWYDEGEERNRGNFPPRFSGRQFPNYSSELNVNALELEDSALYLCASSFRQGKQFFGPGTRLTVL.

This clone was seen once. The chain employs TRBV5-1 and TRBJ1-3; 9 bases are a match to TRBD1. Trimming took 7 bases from V and 2 from J; bases not matched to a gene: 1. This CDR3 is 13 amino acids long. CDR1 SGHRS and CDR2 YFSETQ come from the germline V gene. CDR3 sequence reads: CASRTGAGNTIYF. The CDR3 DNA follows: TGCGCCAGCCGGACAGGGGCTGGAAACACCATATATTTT.

The chain recombines TRBV5-1 with TRBJ2-5, with 8 bases lining up with TRBD1. Germline CDR1 and CDR2: SGHRS and YFSETQ. The V segment lost 5 bases and the J segment 5 bases; nucleotides outside the gene matches: 8. The CDR3 covers 14 residues. The CDR3 is CASSAGGGGETQYF. As DNA, the CDR3 is TGCGCCAGCAGTGCAGGGGGCGGAGGGGAGACCCAGTACTTC.

The CDR3 DNA is TGTGCCAGCAGCTTCCCCTCGGGGGGGGAAGATACGCAGTATTTT. Its translation: CASSFPSGGEDTQYF. The chain links TRBV5-4 to TRBJ2-3; 8 positions match TRBD2. CDR1 and CDR2 (germline): SGHNT, YYREEE (reference sequence). CDR3 length equals 15 residues. Trimming took 2 bases from V and 5 from J; bases not matched to a gene: 7. The full variable domain, in which reference TRBV5-4 and TRBJ2-3 provide the parts outside the CDR3, is ETGVTQSPTHLIKTRGQQVTLRCSSQSGHNTVSWYQQALGQGPQFIFQYYREEENGRGNFPPRFSGLQFPNYSSELNVNALELDDSALYLCASSFPSGGEDTQYFGPGTRLTVL.

This clone appeared a few times. V and J are TRBV19 and TRBJ1-4, with 7 bases fitting TRBD1. Germline loops: CDR1 LNHDA, CDR2 SQIVND (reference sequence). The junction had 7 bases not matched to a gene; V was cut back by 8 bases and J by 7 bases. This CDR3 spans 13 amino acids. The CDR3 loop reads CASRPGTAEKLFF. The CDR3 DNA reads as TGTGCCAGTCGTCCCGGGACAGCTGAAAAACTGTTTTTT.

V and J are TRBV6-6 and TRBJ2-7; no clear D gene. CDR1 is MNHNY and CDR2 is SVGAGI in the germline V gene (reference sequence). CDR3 length equals 12 residues. The germline V and J ends were trimmed by 5 bases and 2 bases, with 7 bases remaining between them. CDR3 nucleotides: TGTGCCAGCAGTCCTACTACCTACGAGCAGTACTTC. The encoded protein is CASSPTTYEQYF.

J is TRBJ1-6 and V is TRBV25-1, with a weak D call TRBD1 (6 bases). With 8 bases removed from V and 10 bases from J, the gap between germline ends came to 21 bases. Germline lookup yields CDR1 MGHDK and CDR2 SYGVNS. This CDR3 is built from 15 residues. The CDR3 region is CASSRGAALGSPLHF. The CDR3 DNA sequence: TGTGCCAGCTCCCGGGGGGCGGCTTTAGGGTCACCCCTCCACTTT.